This is a list of T cell receptor beta chains from one sample in a study of CD8 T cells in ankylosing spondylitis. MiXCR, applied by TCRdb to the 5' RACE reads, yields one record per CDR3 protein. The data contain more than 500,000 distinct CDR3 sequences, approximately 5% of them seen just once; the ten biggest clones take up around 3.6%. Sequencing was done on a sample of blood, either unsorted or a sorted T cell fraction (not recorded which). The origin of the receptors is a male donor with ankylosing spondylitis. Both conserved end residues are part of each CDR3. D genes are given only for firm matches. Rows may omit the clone size; those that give it use once, few, many or a size class.

d_call j_call v_call clone_size cdr3_aa cdr3_nt
. TRBJ2-2 TRBV21-1 many CASSKGPIGTSGRPTTGELFF TGTGCCAGCAGCAAAGGTCCCATCGGGACTAGCGGGAGACCTACAACCGGGGAGCTGTTTTTT
. TRBJ1-2 TRBV6-5 many CASSFTPSTAAYGYTF TGTGCCAGCAGTTTTACACCTTCGACAGCCGCCTATGGCTACACCTTC
. TRBJ1-1 TRBV29-1 few CSVGVLNTEAFF TGCAGCGTAGGGGTCCTGAACACTGAAGCTTTCTTT
. TRBJ1-5 TRBV19 few CATDRGGSYSNQPQHF TGTGCTACAGACCGCGGGGGATCCTATAGCAATCAGCCCCAGCATTTT
TRBD2 TRBJ2-1 TRBV29-1 many CSVGNLAGVEQFF TGCAGCGTCGGAAATTTAGCGGGAGTTGAGCAGTTCTTC
. TRBJ2-3 TRBV24-1 many CATSDRTSLKEDTQYF TGTGCCACCAGTGATCGGACAAGTCTGAAGGAAGATACGCAGTATTTT
. TRBJ1-2 TRBV7-9 many CASSLAEGIGDYGYTF TGTGCCAGCAGCTTAGCGGAGGGAATAGGGGACTATGGCTACACCTTC
. TRBJ2-2 TRBV7-2 many CASSLFRATGELFF TGTGCCAGCAGCTTATTCAGGGCTACCGGGGAGCTGTTTTTT
. TRBJ2-3 TRBV20-1 many CSSRQGTDTQYF TGCAGTTCCCGACAGGGCACAGATACGCAGTATTTT
. TRBJ1-2 TRBV6-2/TRBV6-3 many CASSLLPVYGYTF TGTGCCAGCAGTTTACTACCCGTGTATGGCTACACCTTC
. TRBJ2-3 TRBV4-2 many CASSPRAGTDTQYF TGTGCCAGCAGCCCCCGTGCGGGCACAGATACGCAGTATTTT
. TRBJ2-1 TRBV20-1 many CSARGARDVNNEQFF TGCAGTGCTAGAGGAGCTAGGGACGTAAACAATGAGCAGTTCTTC
. TRBJ2-7 TRBV20-1 many CSARDLWGQGEQYF TGCAGTGCTAGGGACCTATGGGGCCAGGGAGAGCAGTACTTC
. TRBJ1-3 TRBV3-1 many CASSQDSGSGNTIYF TGTGCCAGCAGCCAAGATTCAGGCTCTGGAAACACCATATATTTT
. TRBJ2-7 TRBV20-1 many CSARDHRLRYEQYF TGCAGTGCTAGAGATCACAGACTGCGCTACGAGCAGTACTTC
. TRBJ1-5 TRBV7-8 many CASSFLGQPQHF TGTGCCAGCAGCTTTTTGGGCCAGCCCCAGCATTTT
. TRBJ2-5 TRBV6-2/TRBV6-3 many CASSYSRGSGLQETQYF TGTGCCAGCAGTTACTCCCGTGGTAGCGGACTACAAGAGACCCAGTACTTC
. TRBJ2-7 TRBV20-1 many CSAARIYEQYF TGCAGTGCCGCCCGGATCTACGAGCAGTACTTC
. TRBJ2-1 TRBV4-2 many CASSQGSGGHSYNEQFF TGTGCCAGCAGCCAAGGATCAGGTGGACACAGCTACAATGAGCAGTTCTTC
TRBD1 TRBJ2-1 TRBV28 many CASSKQGALNEQFF TGTGCCAGCAGTAAACAGGGGGCTCTAAATGAGCAGTTCTTC
TRBD1 TRBJ2-7 TRBV6-2/TRBV6-3 few CASRPHRGFYYEQYF TGTGCCAGCAGACCCCACAGGGGTTTCTACTACGAGCAGTACTTC
. TRBJ2-6 TRBV29-1 many CSVEEGVDSGANVLTF TGCAGCGTTGAGGAGGGAGTCGACTCTGGGGCCAACGTCCTGACTTTC
. TRBJ2-1 TRBV5-6 many CASSLGPDEGKQFF TGTGCCAGCAGCTTGGGCCCGGACGAGGGTAAGCAGTTCTTC
TRBD1 TRBJ2-3 TRBV7-9 many CASSQQGITDTQYF TGTGCCAGCAGCCAACAGGGGATCACAGATACGCAGTATTTT
. TRBJ1-2 TRBV6-2/TRBV6-3 many CASSSRQDPRGGYGYTF TGTGCCAGCAGCTCCCGACAGGATCCCCGGGGAGGCTATGGCTACACCTTC
. TRBJ2-1 TRBV6-2/TRBV6-3 many CASSYSDRLPYNEQFF TGTGCCAGCAGTTACTCAGACAGATTACCCTACAATGAGCAGTTCTTC
. TRBJ2-7 TRBV12-3/TRBV12-4 . CASSSPAENLYEQYF TGTGCCAGCAGTTCTCCCGCGGAGAACCTCTACGAGCAGTACTTC
. TRBJ2-5 TRBV7-2 . CASSPFSARETQYF TGTGCCAGCAGCCCATTCTCAGCGAGGGAGACCCAGTACTTC
. TRBJ2-5 TRBV20-1 many CSAGTVETQYF TGCAGTGCCGGGACTGTAGAGACCCAGTACTTC
TRBD2 TRBJ2-1 TRBV6-1 . CASSELAGASYNEQFF TGTGCCAGCAGTGAACTAGCGGGAGCTTCCTACAATGAGCAGTTCTTC
TRBD2 TRBJ2-7 TRBV28 many CASSSTINTGLTYEQYF TGTGCCAGCAGCTCAACGATTAACACGGGACTAACCTACGAGCAGTACTTC
. TRBJ1-1 TRBV2 few CASGGQGTTEAFF TGTGCCAGCGGGGGGCAGGGGACCACTGAAGCTTTCTTT
. TRBJ1-4 TRBV4-3 many CASSRRTGYYNEKLFF TGCGCCAGCAGCCGCAGAACCGGGTACTATAATGAAAAACTGTTTTTT
TRBD2 TRBJ2-5 TRBV28 many CASRSGLAPHYRRETQYF TGTGCCAGCAGATCCGGACTAGCGCCACATTATAGGAGAGAGACCCAGTACTTC
TRBD1 TRBJ1-1 TRBV20-1 many CSAREGGRGNTEAFF TGCAGTGCTAGAGAAGGGGGCAGGGGGAACACTGAAGCTTTCTTT
TRBD2 TRBJ2-1 TRBV5-1 many CASSFPGLAGGVPYNEQFF TGCGCCAGCAGCTTTCCGGGACTAGCGGGAGGGGTCCCCTACAATGAGCAGTTCTTC
. TRBJ1-1 TRBV12-3/TRBV12-4 many CASSPGKNTEAFF TGTGCCAGCAGTCCTGGGAAGAACACTGAAGCTTTCTTT
TRBD1 TRBJ1-5 TRBV5-1 many CASSLGDSFNQPQHF TGCGCCAGCAGCTTGGGGGACAGTTTTAATCAGCCCCAGCATTTT
. TRBJ2-5 TRBV6-2/TRBV6-3 many CASSSDPAGQETQYF TGTGCCAGCAGTTCAGACCCGGCGGGGCAAGAGACCCAGTACTTC
. TRBJ2-7 TRBV6-1 many CASSELWVNEQYF TGTGCCAGCAGTGAACTTTGGGTGAACGAGCAGTACTTC
. TRBJ1-5 TRBV27 . CASSPQGGPSGGQPQHF TGTGCCAGCAGTCCCCAAGGGGGGCCTAGCGGTGGACAGCCCCAGCATTTT
TRBD2 TRBJ2-2 TRBV20-1 many CSARSSGVFTGELFF TGCAGTGCTAGGTCTAGCGGAGTCTTCACCGGGGAGCTGTTTTTT
. TRBJ2-5 TRBV5-1 . CASSQRQGGHQETQYF TGCGCCAGCAGCCAAAGACAGGGAGGGCACCAAGAGACCCAGTACTTC
TRBD2 TRBJ2-2 TRBV18 many CASSLRLAANTGELFF TGTGCCAGCTCACTACGACTAGCTGCGAACACCGGGGAGCTGTTTTTT
TRBD2 TRBJ2-3 TRBV5-1 many CASSLVLAGKSTDTQYF TGCGCCAGCAGCTTGGTCCTAGCGGGGAAGAGCACAGATACGCAGTATTTT
. TRBJ1-1 TRBV5-1 many CASSSHYKNTEAFF TGCGCCAGCAGCTCCCATTACAAGAACACTGAAGCTTTCTTT
. TRBJ2-5 TRBV28 many CASSFSRYQETQYF TGTGCCAGCAGTTTTTCAAGGTACCAAGAGACCCAGTACTTC
TRBD1 TRBJ1-6 TRBV10-2 many CASSNGQAPVGSPLHF TGCGCCAGCAGTAATGGACAGGCGCCCGTCGGGTCACCCCTCCACTTT
TRBD1 TRBJ2-2 TRBV10-3 . CAIKGQAQNTGELIF TGTGCCATCAAGGGACAGGCCCAGAACACCGGGGAGCTGATTTTT
TRBD2 TRBJ2-6 TRBV7-3 few CASSSFRGAGANVLTF TGTGCCAGCAGCTCCTTTCGGGGGGCTGGGGCCAACGTCCTGACTTTC
TRBD2 TRBJ2-1 TRBV7-2 many CASSPMTSGRKSNEQFF TGTGCCAGCAGCCCCATGACTAGCGGGAGGAAAAGCAATGAGCAGTTCTTC
TRBD2 TRBJ2-7 TRBV20-1 many CSARDRRLAGVSLYEQYF TGCAGTGCTAGAGATCGACGTCTAGCGGGGGTCTCTCTCTACGAGCAGTACTTC
. TRBJ2-1 TRBV20-1 many CSARDDYGAPGEQFF TGCAGTGCTAGAGATGATTACGGGGCGCCGGGGGAGCAGTTCTTC
. TRBJ2-7 TRBV4-1 many CASSQGTEGLAYYEQYF TGCGCCAGCAGCCAAGGGACGGAGGGGCTAGCGTACTACGAGCAGTACTTC